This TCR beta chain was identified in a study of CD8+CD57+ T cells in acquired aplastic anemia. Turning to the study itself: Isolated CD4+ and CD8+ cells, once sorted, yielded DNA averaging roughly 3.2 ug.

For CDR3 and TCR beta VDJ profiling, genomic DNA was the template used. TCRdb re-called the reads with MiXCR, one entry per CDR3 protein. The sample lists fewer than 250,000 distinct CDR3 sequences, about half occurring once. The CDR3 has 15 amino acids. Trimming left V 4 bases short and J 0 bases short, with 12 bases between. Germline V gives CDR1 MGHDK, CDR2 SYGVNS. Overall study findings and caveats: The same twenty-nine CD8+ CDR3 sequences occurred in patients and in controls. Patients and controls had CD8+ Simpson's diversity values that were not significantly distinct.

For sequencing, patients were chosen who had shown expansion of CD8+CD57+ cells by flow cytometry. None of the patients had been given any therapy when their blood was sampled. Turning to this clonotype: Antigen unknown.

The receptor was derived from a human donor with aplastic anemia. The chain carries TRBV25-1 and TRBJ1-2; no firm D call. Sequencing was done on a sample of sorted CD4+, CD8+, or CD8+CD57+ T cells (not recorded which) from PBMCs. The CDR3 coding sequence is TGTGCCAGCAGTGCTAAGAACAGAGCTAACTATGGCTACACCTTC. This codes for CASSAKNRANYGYTF.